The 2 T cell receptor beta chains listed next were all sequenced from one sample in a study of shared T cell receptors in the human thymus. Here immunoSEQ multiplex PCR was the method, and the copy in TCRdb shows in-frame clones only, minus some. Among hundreds of thousands of clones, around 78% were seen once, and the ten largest hold more than 0.01%. The data also belong to a second study, concerning human thymus T cells.

Sequencing was carried out using thymocytes. Receptors were obtained from a boy in the first two years of life with a congenital heart defect.

The chain links TRBV4-3 to TRBJ2-5; 12 bases line up with TRBD2. TRBJ2-7 matches the DNA end more closely, so the J call is doubtful. Germline V gene lookup returns CDR1 LGHNA and CDR2 YSLEER. The CDR3 extends over 15 amino acids. CDR3 sequence reads: CASSLTSGSENEQYF. The CDR3 nucleotides are TGCGCCAGCAGCCTGACTAGCGGGAGTGAGAACGAGCAGTACTTC.

This clone appeared a single time. The chain combines TRBV14 with TRBJ1-2; unclear D gene. Trimming took 1 base from V and 2 from J, leaving 8 bases between them. The CDR3 is 14 residues long. Germline values: CDR1 SGHDN, CDR2 FVKESK. This chain's CDR3 is CASSQVSGNYGYTF. DNA for the CDR3: TGTGCCAGCAGCCAAGTTTCCGGGAACTATGGCTACACCTTC.